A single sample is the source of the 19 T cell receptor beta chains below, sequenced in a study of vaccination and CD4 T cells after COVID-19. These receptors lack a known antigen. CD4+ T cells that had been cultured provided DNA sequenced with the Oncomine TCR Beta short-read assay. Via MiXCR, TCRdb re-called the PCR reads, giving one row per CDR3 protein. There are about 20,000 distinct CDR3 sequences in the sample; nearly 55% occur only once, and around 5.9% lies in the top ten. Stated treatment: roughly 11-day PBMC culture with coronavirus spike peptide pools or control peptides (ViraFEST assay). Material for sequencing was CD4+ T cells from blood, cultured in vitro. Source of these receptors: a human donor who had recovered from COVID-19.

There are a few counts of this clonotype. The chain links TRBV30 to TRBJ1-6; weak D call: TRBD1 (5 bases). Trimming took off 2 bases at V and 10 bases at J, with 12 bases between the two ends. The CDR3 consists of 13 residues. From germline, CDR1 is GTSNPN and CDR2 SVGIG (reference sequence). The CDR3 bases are TGTGCCTGGAGTTCCCAGGGTCGCTCACCCCTCCACTTT. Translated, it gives CAWSSQGRSPLHF.

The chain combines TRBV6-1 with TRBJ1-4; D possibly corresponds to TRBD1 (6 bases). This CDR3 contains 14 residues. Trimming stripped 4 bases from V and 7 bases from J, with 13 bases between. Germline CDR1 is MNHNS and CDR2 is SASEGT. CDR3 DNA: TGTGCCAGCAGTGCGGGGGGGGCGGGTGAAAAACTGTTTTTT. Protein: CASSAGGAGEKLFF.

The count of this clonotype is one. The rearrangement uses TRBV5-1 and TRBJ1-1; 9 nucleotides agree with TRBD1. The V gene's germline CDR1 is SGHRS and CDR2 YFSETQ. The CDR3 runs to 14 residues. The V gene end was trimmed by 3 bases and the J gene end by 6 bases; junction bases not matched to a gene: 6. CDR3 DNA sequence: TGCGCCAGCAGCTGGGGACAGGGAGGAGCTGAAGCTTTCTTT. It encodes CASSWGQGGAEAFF. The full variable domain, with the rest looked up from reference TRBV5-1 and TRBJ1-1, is KAGVTQTPRYLIKTRGQQVTLSCSPISGHRSVSWYQQTPGQGLQFLFEYFSETQRNKGNFPGRFSGRQFSNSRSEMNVSTLELGDSALYLCASSWGQGGAEAFFGQGTRLTVV.

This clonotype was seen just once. In DNA form, the CDR3 reads TGTGCCAGCAGCGTACCGACTAGTCGAGAGACCCAGTACTTC. Amino acids: CASSVPTSRETQYF. The V gene is TRBV7-9, the J gene TRBJ2-5, with D perhaps matching TRBD2 (6 bases). Germline V gene sequence: CDR1 SEHNR, CDR2 FQNEAQ (reference sequence). CDR3 length: 14 residues. V was clipped by 5 bases and J by 4 bases, with 14 bases between them.

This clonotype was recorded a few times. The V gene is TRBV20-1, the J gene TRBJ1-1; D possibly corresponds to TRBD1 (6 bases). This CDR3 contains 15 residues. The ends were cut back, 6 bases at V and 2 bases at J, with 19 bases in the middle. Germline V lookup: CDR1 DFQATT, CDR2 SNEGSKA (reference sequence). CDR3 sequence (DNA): TGCAGTGCCTCTGGGGGGGGCAACGGCAACACTGAAGCTTTCTTT. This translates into CSASGGGNGNTEAFF.

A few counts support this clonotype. CDR3 nucleotide sequence: TGTGCCACCAGCAGAGATGGAGGGCCTGGGGCGGCGTCGTACACTGAAGCTTTCTTT. Translating gives CATSRDGGPGAASYTEAFF. This chain joins TRBV15 and TRBJ1-1, with D maybe TRBD1 (5 bases). Germline lookup yields CDR1 LNHNV and CDR2 YYDKDF (reference sequence). The V and J ends lost 0 bases and 3 bases respectively, with 23 bases between them. CDR3 length equals 19 residues.

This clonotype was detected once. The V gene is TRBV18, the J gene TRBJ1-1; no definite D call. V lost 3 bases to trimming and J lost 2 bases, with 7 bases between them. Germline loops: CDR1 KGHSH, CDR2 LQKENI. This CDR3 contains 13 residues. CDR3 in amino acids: CASSPMGNTEAFF. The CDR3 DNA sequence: TGTGCCAGCTCACCGATGGGAAACACTGAAGCTTTCTTT.

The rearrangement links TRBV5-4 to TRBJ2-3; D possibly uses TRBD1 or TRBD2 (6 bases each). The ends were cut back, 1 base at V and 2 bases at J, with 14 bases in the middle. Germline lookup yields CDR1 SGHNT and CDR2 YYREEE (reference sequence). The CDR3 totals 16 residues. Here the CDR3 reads CASSLPGAGLTDTQYF. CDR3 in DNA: TGTGCCAGCAGCTTGCCGGGGGCGGGACTCACAGATACGCAGTATTTT. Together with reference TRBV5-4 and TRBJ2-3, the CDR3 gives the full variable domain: ETGVTQSPTHLIKTRGQQVTLRCSSQSGHNTVSWYQQALGQGPQFIFQYYREEENGRGNFPPRFSGLQFPNYSSELNVNALELDDSALYLCASSLPGAGLTDTQYFGPGTRLTVL.

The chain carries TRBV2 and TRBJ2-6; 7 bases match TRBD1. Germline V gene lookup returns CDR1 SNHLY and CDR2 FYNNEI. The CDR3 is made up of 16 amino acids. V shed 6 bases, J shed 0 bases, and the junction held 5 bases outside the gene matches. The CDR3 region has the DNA TGTGCCAGCAGGGGGACAGTTTCCTCTGGGGCCAACGTCCTGACTTTC. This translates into CASRGTVSSGANVLTF.

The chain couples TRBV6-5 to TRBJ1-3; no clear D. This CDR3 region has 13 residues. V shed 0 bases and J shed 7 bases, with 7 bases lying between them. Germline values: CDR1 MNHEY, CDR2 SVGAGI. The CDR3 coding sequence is TGTGCCAGCAGTTACTCGCTCCGGAACACCATATATTTT. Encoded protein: CASSYSLRNTIYF.

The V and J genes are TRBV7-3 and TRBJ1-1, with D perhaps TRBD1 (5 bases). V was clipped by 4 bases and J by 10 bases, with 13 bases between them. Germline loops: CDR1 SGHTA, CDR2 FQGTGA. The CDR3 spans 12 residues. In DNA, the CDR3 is TGTGCCAGCAGCTCCCAGGGTGAACGAGCTTTCTTT. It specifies CASSSQGERAFF.

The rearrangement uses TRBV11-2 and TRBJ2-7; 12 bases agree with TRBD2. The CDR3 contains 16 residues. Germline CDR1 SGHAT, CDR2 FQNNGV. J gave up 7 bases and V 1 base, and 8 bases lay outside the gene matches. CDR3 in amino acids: CASSLGRLAGVGEQYF. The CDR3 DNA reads TGTGCCAGCAGCTTAGGGCGACTAGCGGGAGTTGGTGAGCAGTACTTC.

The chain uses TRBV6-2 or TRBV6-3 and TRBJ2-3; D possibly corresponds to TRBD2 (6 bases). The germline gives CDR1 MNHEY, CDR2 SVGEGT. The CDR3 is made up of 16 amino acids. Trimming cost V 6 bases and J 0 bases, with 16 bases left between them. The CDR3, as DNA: TGTGCCAGCAGCTCGGGACTGTCGGCTAGCACAGATACGCAGTATTTT. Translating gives CASSSGLSASTDTQYF.

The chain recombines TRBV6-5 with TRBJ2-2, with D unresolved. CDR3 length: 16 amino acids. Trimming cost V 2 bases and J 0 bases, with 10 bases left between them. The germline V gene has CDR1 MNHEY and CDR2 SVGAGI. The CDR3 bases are TGTGCCAGCAGTTACGCGGTGGGTCCGAACACCGGGGAGCTGTTTTTT. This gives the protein CASSYAVGPNTGELFF.

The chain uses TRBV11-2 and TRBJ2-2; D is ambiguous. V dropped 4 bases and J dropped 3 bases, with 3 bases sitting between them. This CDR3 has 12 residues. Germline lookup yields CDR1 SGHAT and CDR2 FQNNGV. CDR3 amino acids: CASSWDTGELFF. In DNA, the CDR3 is TGTGCCAGCAGCTGGGACACCGGGGAGCTGTTTTTT.

This chain's CDR3 is CSASPGTSASYEQYF. Here the CDR3 DNA reads TGCAGTGCTAGTCCTGGGACTAGCGCGTCCTACGAGCAGTACTTC. V gene TRBV20-1 combines with J gene TRBJ2-7; the match to TRBD2 covers 10 bases. Germline lookup yields CDR1 DFQATT and CDR2 SNEGSKA (reference sequence). The CDR3 has 15 amino acids. The junction had 6 bases not matched to a gene; V was cut back by 3 bases and J by 1 base.

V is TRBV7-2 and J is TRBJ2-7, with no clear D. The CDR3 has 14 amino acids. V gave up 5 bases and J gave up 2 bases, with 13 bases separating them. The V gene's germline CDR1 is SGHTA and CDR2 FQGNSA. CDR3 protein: CASSLGGVTYEQYF. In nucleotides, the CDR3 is TGTGCCAGCAGCCTCGGCGGAGTCACCTACGAGCAGTACTTC.

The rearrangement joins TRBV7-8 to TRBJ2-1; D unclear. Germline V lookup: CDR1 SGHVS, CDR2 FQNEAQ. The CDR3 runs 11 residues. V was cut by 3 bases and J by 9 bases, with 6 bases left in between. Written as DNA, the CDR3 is TGTGCCAGCAGCTTTCACTTTGAGCAGTTCTTC. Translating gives CASSFHFEQFF.

This chain's CDR3 is CASSIGRFKTGNTIYF. The CDR3 nucleotides read TGTGCCAGCAGCATAGGACGATTTAAAACTGGAAACACCATATATTTT. This chain connects TRBV7-6 to TRBJ1-3; the D is unclear. CDR3 length: 16 amino acids. From germline, CDR1 is SGHVS and CDR2 FNYEAQ. Trimming stripped 5 bases from V and 2 bases from J, with 16 bases between.